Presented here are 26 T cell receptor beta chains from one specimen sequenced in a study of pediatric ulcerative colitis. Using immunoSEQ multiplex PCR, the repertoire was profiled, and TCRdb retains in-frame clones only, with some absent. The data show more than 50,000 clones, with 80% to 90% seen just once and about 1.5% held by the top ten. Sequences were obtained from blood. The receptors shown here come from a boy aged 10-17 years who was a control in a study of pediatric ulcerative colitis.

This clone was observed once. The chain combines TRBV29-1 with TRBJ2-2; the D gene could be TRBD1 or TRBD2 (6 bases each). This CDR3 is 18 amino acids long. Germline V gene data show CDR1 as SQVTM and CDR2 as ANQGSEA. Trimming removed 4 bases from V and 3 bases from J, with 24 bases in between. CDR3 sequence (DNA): TGCAGCGTTGTCATCGACGACGGGTGGGGGGCGGACACCGGGGAGCTGTTTTTT. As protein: CSVVIDDGWGADTGELFF.

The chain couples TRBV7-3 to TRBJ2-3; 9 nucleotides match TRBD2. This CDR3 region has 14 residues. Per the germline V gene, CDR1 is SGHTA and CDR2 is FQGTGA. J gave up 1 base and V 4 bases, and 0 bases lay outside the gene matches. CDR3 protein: CASSWTSGTDTQYF. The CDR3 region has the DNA TGTGCCAGCAGCTGGACTAGCGGCACAGATACGCAGTATTTT.

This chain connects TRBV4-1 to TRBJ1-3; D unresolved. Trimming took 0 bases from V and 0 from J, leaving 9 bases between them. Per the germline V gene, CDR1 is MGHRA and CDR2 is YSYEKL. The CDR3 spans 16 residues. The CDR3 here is CASSQDLSFSGNTIYF. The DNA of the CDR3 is TGCGCCAGCAGCCAAGATCTTTCGTTCTCTGGAAACACCATATATTTT.

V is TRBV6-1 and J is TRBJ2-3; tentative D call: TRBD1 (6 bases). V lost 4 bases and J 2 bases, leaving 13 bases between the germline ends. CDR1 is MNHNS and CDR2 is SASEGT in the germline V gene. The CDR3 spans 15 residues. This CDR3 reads CASSVQGMNTDTQYF. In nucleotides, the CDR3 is TGTGCCAGCAGTGTTCAGGGGATGAACACAGATACGCAGTATTTT.

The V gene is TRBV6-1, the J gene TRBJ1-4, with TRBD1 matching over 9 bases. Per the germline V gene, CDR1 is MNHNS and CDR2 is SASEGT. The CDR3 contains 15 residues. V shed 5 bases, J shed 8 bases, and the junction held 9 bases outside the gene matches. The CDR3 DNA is TGTGCCAGCAGTACCAACAGGGGGCGCGACGAAAAACTGTTTTTT. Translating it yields CASSTNRGRDEKLFF.

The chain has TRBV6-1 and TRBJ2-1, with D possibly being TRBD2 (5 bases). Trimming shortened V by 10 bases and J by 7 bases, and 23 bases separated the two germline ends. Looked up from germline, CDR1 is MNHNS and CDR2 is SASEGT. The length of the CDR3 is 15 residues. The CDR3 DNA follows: TGTGCCACCACAGACCAAGCGGCTTTTGGGAATGAGCAGTTCTTC. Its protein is CATTDQAAFGNEQFF.

The DNA for the CDR3 is TGTGCCAGCAGCTTAGCGTATAATGAAAAACTGTTTTTT. Translating it yields CASSLAYNEKLFF. The genes are TRBV7-9 and TRBJ1-4; D is unresolved. V lost 0 bases and J 4 bases, leaving 3 bases between the germline ends. The CDR3 sequence is 13 residues long. Germline CDR1 is SEHNR and CDR2 is FQNEAQ (reference sequence).

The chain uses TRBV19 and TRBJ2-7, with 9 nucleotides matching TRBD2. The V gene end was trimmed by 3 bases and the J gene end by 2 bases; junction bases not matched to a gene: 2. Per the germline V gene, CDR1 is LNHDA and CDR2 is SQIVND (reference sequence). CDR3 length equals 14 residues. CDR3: CASSISSGTYEQYF. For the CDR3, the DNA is TGTGCCAGTAGTATTTCTAGCGGGACCTACGAGCAGTACTTC.

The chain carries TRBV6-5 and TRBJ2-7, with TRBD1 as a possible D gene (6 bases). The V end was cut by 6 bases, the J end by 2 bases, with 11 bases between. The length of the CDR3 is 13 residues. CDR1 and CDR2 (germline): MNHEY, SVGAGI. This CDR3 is CASRRTATYEQYF. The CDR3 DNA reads TGTGCCAGCAGAAGGACAGCAACCTACGAGCAGTACTTC.

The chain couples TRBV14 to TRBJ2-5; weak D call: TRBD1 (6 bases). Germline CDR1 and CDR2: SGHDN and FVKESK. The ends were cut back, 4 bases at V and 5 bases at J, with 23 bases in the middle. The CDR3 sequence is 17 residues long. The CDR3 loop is CASSPEDQTGGRETQYF. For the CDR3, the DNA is TGTGCCAGCAGCCCGGAGGATCAGACAGGAGGCCGGGAGACCCAGTACTTC.

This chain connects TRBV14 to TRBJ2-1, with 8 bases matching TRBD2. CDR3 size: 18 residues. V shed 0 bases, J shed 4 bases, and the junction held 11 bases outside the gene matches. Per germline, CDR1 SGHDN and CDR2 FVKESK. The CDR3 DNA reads TGTGCCAGCAGCCAAGATCGATGGCAGGCGGGAGGTTACAATGAGCAGTTCTTC. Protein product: CASSQDRWQAGGYNEQFF.

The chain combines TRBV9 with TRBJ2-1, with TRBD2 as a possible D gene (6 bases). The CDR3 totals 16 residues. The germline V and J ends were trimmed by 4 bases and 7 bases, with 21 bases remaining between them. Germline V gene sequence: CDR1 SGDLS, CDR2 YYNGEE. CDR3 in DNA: TGTGCCAGCAGCCTAAGGGAGGCGGGACCACCTAATGAGCAGTTCTTC. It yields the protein CASSLREAGPPNEQFF.

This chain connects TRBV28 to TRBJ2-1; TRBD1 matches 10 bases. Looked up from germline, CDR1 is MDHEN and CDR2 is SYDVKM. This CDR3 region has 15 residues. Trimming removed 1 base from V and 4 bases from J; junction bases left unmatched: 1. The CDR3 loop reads CASSLLGQGYNEQFF. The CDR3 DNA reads TGTGCCAGCAGTTTATTGGGACAGGGGTACAATGAGCAGTTCTTC.

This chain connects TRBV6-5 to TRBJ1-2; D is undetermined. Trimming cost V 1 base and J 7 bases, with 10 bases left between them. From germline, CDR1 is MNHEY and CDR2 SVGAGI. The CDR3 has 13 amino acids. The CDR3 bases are TGTGCCAGCAGTTACTTAGGGAGCGGTGGCTACACCTTC. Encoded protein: CASSYLGSGGYTF.

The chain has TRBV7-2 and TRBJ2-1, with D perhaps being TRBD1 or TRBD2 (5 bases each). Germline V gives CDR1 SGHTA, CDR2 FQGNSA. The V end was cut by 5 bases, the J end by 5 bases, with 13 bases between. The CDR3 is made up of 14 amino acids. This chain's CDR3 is CASSRTRGDNEQFF. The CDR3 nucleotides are TGTGCCAGCAGCCGGACACGAGGGGACAATGAGCAGTTCTTC.

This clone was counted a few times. DNA of the CDR3: TGTGCCAGCAGTTTATGGACTAGCGGGAGGAACACCGGGGAGCTGTTTTTT. As protein: CASSLWTSGRNTGELFF. The chain links TRBV28 to TRBJ2-2; TRBD2 matches at 12 bases. Germline V gene sequence: CDR1 MDHEN, CDR2 SYDVKM. With V trimmed by 0 bases and J by 1 base, 0 bases remained unmatched. There are 17 residues in the CDR3.

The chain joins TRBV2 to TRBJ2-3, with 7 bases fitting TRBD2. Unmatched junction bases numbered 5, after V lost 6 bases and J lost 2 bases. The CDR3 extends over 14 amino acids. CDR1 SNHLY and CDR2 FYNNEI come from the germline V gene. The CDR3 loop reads CASRGRVDTDTQYF. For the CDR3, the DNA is TGTGCCAGCAGGGGGAGGGTAGACACAGATACGCAGTATTTT.

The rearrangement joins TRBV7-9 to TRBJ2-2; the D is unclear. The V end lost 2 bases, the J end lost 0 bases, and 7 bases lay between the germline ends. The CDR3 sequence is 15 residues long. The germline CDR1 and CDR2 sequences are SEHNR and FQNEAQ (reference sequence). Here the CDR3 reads CASSLKHSNTGELFF. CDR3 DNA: TGTGCCAGCAGCTTAAAACACTCGAACACCGGGGAGCTGTTTTTT.

For the CDR3, the DNA is TGTGCCAGCAGTTTAAGAGGGTTCAATCAGCCCCAGCATTTT. This translates into CASSLRGFNQPQHF. V and J are TRBV28 and TRBJ1-5, with unresolved D. Trimming removed 2 bases at V and 3 bases at J, with 8 bases between. This CDR3 is 14 amino acids long. Germline CDR1 and CDR2: MDHEN and SYDVKM.

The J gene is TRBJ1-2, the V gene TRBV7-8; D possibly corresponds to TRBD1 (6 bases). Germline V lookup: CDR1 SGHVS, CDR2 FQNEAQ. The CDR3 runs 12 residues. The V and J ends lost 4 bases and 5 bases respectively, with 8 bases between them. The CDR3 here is CASSSGDYGYTF. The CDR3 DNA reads TGTGCCAGCAGCTCAGGGGATTATGGCTACACCTTC. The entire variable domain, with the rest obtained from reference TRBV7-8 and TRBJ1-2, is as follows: GAGVSQSPRYKVAKRGQDVALRCDPISGHVSLFWYQQALGQGPEFLTYFQNEAQLDKSGLPSDRFFAERPEGSVSTLKIQRTQQEDSAVYLCASSSGDYGYTFGSGTRLTVV.

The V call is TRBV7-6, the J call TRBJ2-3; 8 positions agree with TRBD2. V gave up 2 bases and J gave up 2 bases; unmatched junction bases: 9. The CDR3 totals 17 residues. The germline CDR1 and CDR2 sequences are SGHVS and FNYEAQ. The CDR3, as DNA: TGTGCCAGCAGCTTAAAACGAGCGGGAGAGTTCACAGATACGCAGTATTTT. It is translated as CASSLKRAGEFTDTQYF.

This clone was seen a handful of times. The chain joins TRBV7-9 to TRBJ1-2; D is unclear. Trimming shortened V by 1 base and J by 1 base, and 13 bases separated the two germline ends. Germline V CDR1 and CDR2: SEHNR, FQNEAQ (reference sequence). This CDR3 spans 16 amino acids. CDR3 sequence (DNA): TGTGCCAGCAGCTTAGGGGCGCTGGTCCTTAACTATGGCTACACCTTC. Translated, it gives CASSLGALVLNYGYTF.

The CDR3 reads CASSQDRPASPNTGELFF. The DNA for the CDR3 is TGCGCCAGCAGCCAAGATCGACCCGCAAGCCCGAACACCGGGGAGCTGTTTTTT. This chain connects TRBV4-1 to TRBJ2-2, with unresolved D. With 0 bases removed from V and 0 bases from J, the gap between germline ends came to 14 bases. Germline CDR1 MGHRA, CDR2 YSYEKL. The CDR3 sequence is 18 residues long.

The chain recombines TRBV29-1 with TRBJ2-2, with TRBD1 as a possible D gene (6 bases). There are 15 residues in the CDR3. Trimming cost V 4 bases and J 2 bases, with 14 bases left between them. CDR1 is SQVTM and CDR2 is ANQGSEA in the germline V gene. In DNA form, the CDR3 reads TGCAGCGTTGCATCAGGGGAGACAAACACCGGGGAGCTGTTTTTT. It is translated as CSVASGETNTGELFF.

The chain's CDR3 is CAWSLGSRNQPQHF. In DNA form, the CDR3 reads TGTGCCTGGAGTCTCGGATCCCGCAATCAGCCCCAGCATTTT. The V and J genes are TRBV30 and TRBJ1-5; D not resolved. In germline, CDR1 is GTSNPN, CDR2 SVGIG (reference sequence). The germline V and J ends were trimmed by 2 bases and 2 bases, with 10 bases remaining between them. CDR3 size: 14 residues.

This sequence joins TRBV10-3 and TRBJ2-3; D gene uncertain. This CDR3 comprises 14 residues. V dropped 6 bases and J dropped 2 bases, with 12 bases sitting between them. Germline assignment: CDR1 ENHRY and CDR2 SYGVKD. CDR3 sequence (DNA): TGTGCCATCAGAAGGGCGGTAATCACAGATACGCAGTATTTT. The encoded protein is CAIRRAVITDTQYF.